The 23 T cell receptor beta chains below all came from one sample that was sequenced in a study of CD8 T cells in Susac syndrome. With random hexamers, roughly 0.45 to 1 ug RNA was reverse transcribed. From the immunoSEQ multiplex PCR reads, TCRdb called clonotypes with MiXCR, one entry per CDR3 protein. The sample includes a few hundred thousand distinct CDR3 sequences, 92% of them seen just once. Sample: CD8+ T cells from PBMCs. These receptors came from a human donor with multiple sclerosis.

This clonotype was seen once. V and J are TRBV4-1 and TRBJ2-3, with 7 bases matching TRBD1. The V and J ends lost 2 bases and 1 base, in that order; junction bases with no gene match: 24. Germline V gene sequence: CDR1 MGHRA, CDR2 YSYEKL. The CDR3 totals 22 residues. The CDR3 nucleotides read TGCGCCAGCAGCCAATCGTCAGTCGGTGAGAAGGGGGCGAGGGGCGGCACAGATACGCAGTATTTT. Its protein is CASSQSSVGEKGARGGTDTQYF.

The chain couples TRBV5-6 to TRBJ1-1, with D perhaps TRBD1 (5 bases). There are 18 residues in the CDR3. V lost 0 bases and J lost 2, with 20 bases in between. Germline CDR1 is SGHDT and CDR2 is YYEEEE. The CDR3: CASSLDNFGQGENTEAFF. DNA of the CDR3: TGTGCCAGCAGCTTGGATAATTTCGGTCAGGGTGAAAACACTGAAGCTTTCTTT.

The rearrangement joins TRBV11-2 to TRBJ2-7; 9 nucleotides align to TRBD1. This CDR3 contains 14 residues. V gave up 5 bases and J gave up 5 bases; unmatched junction bases: 7. Germline CDR1 and CDR2: SGHAT and FQNNGV. The chain's CDR3 is CASSPGTGSHEQYF. In DNA, the CDR3 is TGTGCCAGCAGCCCCGGGACAGGGTCCCACGAGCAGTACTTC.

The chain links TRBV7-9 to TRBJ2-3; 12 bases match TRBD2. With V trimmed by 5 bases and J by 0 bases, 9 bases remained unmatched. CDR3 size: 18 residues. Per germline, CDR1 SEHNR and CDR2 FQNEAQ (reference sequence). CDR3 sequence reads: CASSMTSGGLPSTDTQYF. The CDR3 DNA reads as TGTGCCAGCAGCATGACTAGCGGGGGCCTTCCTAGCACAGATACGCAGTATTTT.

The gene calls are TRBV25-1 and TRBJ1-5; no clear D gene. This CDR3 region has 14 residues. V lost 3 bases and J 3 bases, leaving 9 bases between the germline ends. Germline loops: CDR1 MGHDK, CDR2 SYGVNS. The DNA of the CDR3 is TGTGCCAGCAGTGAGCCAGGTGACAATCAGCCCCAGCATTTT. Amino acids: CASSEPGDNQPQHF.

The J gene is TRBJ2-7, the V gene TRBV5-4; 7 bases match TRBD2. The length of the CDR3 is 15 residues. V shed 0 bases and J 2 bases; nucleotides not matched to a gene: 5. Germline V lookup: CDR1 SGHNT, CDR2 YYREEE (reference sequence). The DNA for the CDR3 is TGTGCCAGCAGCTTGGAAGCGGGGCTTGCCTACGAGCAGTACTTC. Translating gives CASSLEAGLAYEQYF.

Details on this clonotype: An end of the junction differs from the germline gene, which may be a read error. The CDR3 loop is CASSSWTGPHF. Here the CDR3 DNA reads TGTGCCAGCAGTTCCTGGACAGGGCCGCACTTC. V usage is TRBV2 and J usage is TRBJ1-2; 8 positions match TRBD1. CDR1 is SNHLY, CDR2 FYNNEI, per germline. The CDR3 contains 11 residues.

The chain links TRBV20-1 to TRBJ2-3; a possible D gene is TRBD1 (6 bases). CDR3 size: 16 residues. Germline-derived CDR1 and CDR2 are DFQATT and SNEGSKA (reference sequence). The ends were cut back, 5 bases at V and 2 bases at J, with 20 bases in the middle. DNA of the CDR3: TGCAGTGCTCACCCCGAGAGGGGGTTCTACACAGATACGCAGTATTTT. It specifies CSAHPERGFYTDTQYF.

The chain combines TRBV2 with TRBJ1-5; D possibly corresponds to TRBD1 (6 bases). CDR3 size: 16 residues. V was pared by 3 bases and J by 3 bases, with 15 bases between. Germline CDR1 is SNHLY and CDR2 is FYNNEI. CDR3 DNA: TGTGCCAGCAGTGACCCAAAGACAGGCGCCAATCAGCCCCAGCATTTT. Amino acids: CASSDPKTGANQPQHF.

This sequence joins TRBV3-1 and TRBJ2-1; possibly TRBD2 for D (7 bases). The CDR3 loop spans 16 amino acids. V lost 1 base and J lost 2, with 12 bases in between. Germline CDR1 and CDR2: LGHDT and YNNKEL (reference sequence). CDR3 loop: CASSQVGGGPYNEQFF. The CDR3 DNA is TGTGCCAGCAGCCAAGTGGGCGGGGGCCCCTACAATGAGCAGTTCTTC.

This clonotype appeared a single time. The rearrangement links TRBV6-5 to TRBJ1-2; D is possibly TRBD1 (5 bases). The CDR3 is 17 amino acids. Per the germline V gene, CDR1 is MNHEY and CDR2 is SVGAGI. V lost 0 bases and J lost 4, with 18 bases in between. The CDR3 nucleotides are TGTGCCAGCAGTTACTCGGCGGAGGGTCTGGGGCGCTATGGCTACACCTTC. Amino acids: CASSYSAEGLGRYGYTF.

V and J are TRBV5-1 and TRBJ1-1; D is undetermined. The CDR3 totals 13 residues. Germline V lookup: CDR1 SGHRS, CDR2 YFSETQ. V was shortened by 0 bases and J by 8 bases, with 11 bases between the two germline ends. CDR3 loop: CASSLAPGSEAFF. For the CDR3, the DNA is TGCGCCAGCAGCTTGGCCCCGGGCAGCGAAGCTTTCTTT.

The chain combines TRBV6-1 with TRBJ2-1, with 10 nucleotides matching TRBD2. V lost 5 bases, J lost 9 bases, and 13 bases stayed unmatched. Per germline, CDR1 MNHNS and CDR2 SASEGT. This CDR3 comprises 16 residues. The CDR3 loop reads CASSRNSAGGLSEQFF. The CDR3 DNA is TGTGCCAGCAGTCGTAATTCAGCGGGAGGGCTCTCTGAGCAGTTCTTC.

The CDR3 loop reads CASSDDRYNSPLHF. The CDR3 DNA is TGTGCCAGCAGCGACGACAGATATAATTCACCCCTCCACTTT. The chain couples TRBV12-3 or TRBV12-4 to TRBJ1-6; D might be TRBD1 (5 bases). The CDR3 length is 14 residues. With 6 bases removed from V and 4 bases from J, the gap between germline ends came to 10 bases.

V is TRBV18 and J is TRBJ2-3; the match to TRBD2 covers 8 bases. The J segment lost 4 bases and the V segment lost 6 bases, leaving 12 bases of the junction unmatched. Germline lookup yields CDR1 KGHSH and CDR2 LQKENI. This CDR3 comprises 16 residues. The CDR3 spells CASSRTSGPASDTQYF. CDR3 nucleotides: TGTGCCAGCTCGCGAACTAGCGGCCCGGCCTCAGATACGCAGTATTTT.

The chain joins TRBV29-1 to TRBJ1-1; D call uncertain. This CDR3 has 12 residues. In germline, CDR1 is SQVTM, CDR2 ANQGSEA. V lost 7 bases, J lost 3 bases, and 12 bases lay in between. The CDR3 protein is CSGGILDTEAFF. In nucleotides, the CDR3 is TGCAGCGGGGGTATTTTGGACACTGAAGCTTTCTTT.

The chain recombines TRBV5-1 with TRBJ1-2, with D unresolved. Germline CDR1 SGHRS, CDR2 YFSETQ. V was cut by 0 bases and J by 6 bases, with 12 bases left in between. The CDR3 consists of 14 residues. This chain's CDR3 is CASSLAGSWDGYTF. CDR3 sequence (DNA): TGCGCCAGCAGCTTGGCGGGCAGCTGGGATGGCTACACCTTC.

The gene calls are TRBV15 and TRBJ1-2; D possibly corresponds to TRBD1 (5 bases). Germline V gene lookup returns CDR1 LNHNV and CDR2 YYDKDF (reference sequence). CDR3 length equals 12 residues. V lost 5 bases to trimming and J lost 8 bases, with 12 bases between them. The CDR3 spells CATSSGLRGYTF. CDR3 coding DNA: TGTGCCACCAGCTCAGGGTTGAGAGGCTACACCTTC. Variable domain in full (rest from reference TRBV15 and TRBJ1-2): DAMVIQNPRYQVTQFGKPVTLSCSQTLNHNVMYWYQQKSSQAPKLLFHYYDKDFNNEADTPDNFQSRRPNTSFCFLDIRSPGLGDTAMYLCATSSGLRGYTFGSGTRLTVV.

The chain is built from TRBV4-1 and TRBJ2-7; no reliable D call. The length of the CDR3 is 13 residues. Germline CDR1 reads MGHRA; CDR2 reads YSYEKL. The V gene lost 1 base and the J gene lost 5 bases, with 9 bases spanning the gap. The CDR3 DNA follows: TGCGCCAGCAGCCAAGGTACTGGCAACGAGCAGTACTTC. Translated: CASSQGTGNEQYF.

The rearrangement joins TRBV7-9 to TRBJ2-5; no clear D gene. The CDR3 length is 13 residues. Germline CDR1 reads SEHNR; CDR2 reads FQNEAQ (reference sequence). Trimming cost V 2 bases and J 2 bases, with 6 bases left between them. The CDR3: CASSLSRQETQYF. In DNA form, the CDR3 reads TGTGCCAGCAGCTTAAGTAGGCAAGAGACCCAGTACTTC.

This rearrangement joins TRBV19 to TRBJ2-7; D is perhaps TRBD1 (6 bases). Germline assignment: CDR1 LNHDA and CDR2 SQIVND (reference sequence). The CDR3 is made up of 16 amino acids. V lost 3 bases, J lost 2 bases, and 17 bases lay in between. The CDR3 DNA is TGTGCCAGTAGTATCGCGAACTCCGGGACAACCTACGAGCAGTACTTC. Protein sequence: CASSIANSGTTYEQYF.

The chain employs TRBV5-1 and TRBJ2-5; a weak D match, TRBD1 (6 bases). Germline-derived CDR1 and CDR2 are SGHRS and YFSETQ. V dropped 0 bases and J dropped 5 bases, with 17 bases sitting between them. The CDR3 spans 16 residues. The CDR3, as DNA: TGCGCCAGCAGCTTGGATTCCGGGACACCAAGGGAGACCCAGTACTTC. Its translation is CASSLDSGTPRETQYF. The complete variable domain, with remaining parts taken from reference TRBV5-1 and TRBJ2-5, reads KAGVTQTPRYLIKTRGQQVTLSCSPISGHRSVSWYQQTPGQGLQFLFEYFSETQRNKGNFPGRFSGRQFSNSRSEMNVSTLELGDSALYLCASSLDSGTPRETQYFGPGTRLLVL.

This clonotype has only one observation. This chain joins TRBV25-1 and TRBJ2-2, with 13 bases fitting TRBD2. The germline gives CDR1 MGHDK, CDR2 SYGVNS. The CDR3 covers 18 residues. After removal of 8 bases from V and 5 bases from J, the junction contained 14 bases not matched to a gene. CDR3 amino acids: CASPPGEGLAGLTGELFF. As DNA, the CDR3 is TGTGCCAGCCCCCCGGGCGAGGGACTAGCGGGGTTGACCGGGGAGCTGTTTTTT.